This T cell receptor beta chain is from a study of preoperative IRX-2 immunotherapy in early breast cancer. Stated treatment: preoperative locoregional IRX-2 cytokine immunotherapy. Samples came from a phase Ib trial of preoperative locoregional IRX-2 cytokine immunotherapy. Germline CDR1 is SGHTA and CDR2 is FQGNSA. The CDR3 loop spans 18 amino acids. The V end was cut by 1 base, the J end by 6 bases, with 22 bases between. The repertoire was sequenced with immunoSEQ multiplex PCR; TCRdb's copy has only in-frame clones and lacks some. This sample yields tens of thousands of clones, of which approximately 95% are seen a single time; about a sixth belongs to the top ten.

The rearrangement links TRBV7-2 to TRBJ1-5; TRBD1 is a possible D gene (5 bases). The material sequenced was tumor tissue, taken after IRX-2 immunotherapy. This sequence was found in a human donor with breast cancer. Here the CDR3 reads CASSLDNGGISVAQPQHF. The CDR3 nucleotides read TGTGCCAGCAGCTTAGATAACGGGGGAATCTCGGTCGCTCAGCCCCAGCATTTT. The whole variable domain, filled in from reference TRBV7-2 and TRBJ1-5, reads GAGVSQSPSNKVTEKGKDVELRCDPISGHTALYWYRQSLGQGLEFLIYFQGNSAPDKSGLPSDRFSAERTGGSVSTLTIQRTQQEDSAVYLCASSLDNGGISVAQPQHFGDGTRLSIL.